This TCR beta chain was identified during a study of cytomegalovirus exposure and HLA in healthy donors. As for the study in general: HLA-typed donors were the source of approximately 85 million unique TCRs held in an early data release. General study points: Specificity for CMV antigens was confirmed in vitro for a few of the CMV-associated chains. Researchers reported in a later analysis that common viral pathogens appeared linked to several top clusters. Accurate prediction of most subjects' HLA-A and HLA-B alleles from TCR beta sequences was reported.

The CDR3 is made up of 12 amino acids. The germline CDR1 and CDR2 sequences are KGHSH and LQKENI. The germline V and J ends were trimmed by 8 bases and 4 bases, with 11 bases remaining between them. Turning to this clone: Its antigen is still unknown.

This PCR relied on a set of 60 Vbeta primers and 13 Jbeta primers. TCRdb's table, derived via immunoSEQ multiplex PCR, lists solely in-frame clones and lacks some. The table records 150,000 to 170,000 clones, approximately 80% of them present only once. The chain couples TRBV18 to TRBJ2-5, with D possibly being TRBD2 (6 bases). This TCR came from a middle-aged woman in good health and CMV-seropositive. Source material: PBMCs. CDR3 loop: CASTQGGETQYF. CDR3 bases: TGTGCCAGCACTCAGGGAGGAGAGACCCAGTACTTC.